This T cell receptor beta chain was documented in a study of blood T cell repertoires in COVID-19. Original processing methods: Estimation of nucleated cell counts was performed using reference gene primer amplification. Assay used: immunoSEQ multiplex PCR; TCRdb lists only in-frame clones, some missing. That table is the source of V, J and clone size, and D and trimming were worked out from the DNA. The table lists approximately 200,000 clones, 82% of them singletons. V was cut by 0 bases and J by 4 bases, with 6 bases left in between. The CDR3 runs to 13 residues. Germline CDR1 GTSNPN, CDR2 SVGIG (reference sequence).

The sequence was collected from a man aged 35-49 years who had recovered from COVID-19. The rearrangement uses TRBV30 and TRBJ2-2; D is undetermined. Sequencing input: PBMCs or T cells enriched from blood (not recorded which). CDR3 protein: CAWSVLGTGELFF. CDR3 bases: TGTGCCTGGAGTGTCCTAGGCACCGGGGAGCTGTTTTTT.